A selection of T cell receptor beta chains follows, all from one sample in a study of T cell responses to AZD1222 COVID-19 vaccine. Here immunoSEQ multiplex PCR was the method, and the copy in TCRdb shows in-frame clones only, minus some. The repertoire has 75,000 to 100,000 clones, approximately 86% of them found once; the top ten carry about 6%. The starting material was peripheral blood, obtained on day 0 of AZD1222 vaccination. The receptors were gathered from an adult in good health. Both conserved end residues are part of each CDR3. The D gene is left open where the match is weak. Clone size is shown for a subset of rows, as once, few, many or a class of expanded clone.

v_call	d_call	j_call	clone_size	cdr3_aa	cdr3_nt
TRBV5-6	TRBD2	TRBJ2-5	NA	CASSLPGGARETQYF	TGTGCCAGCAGCCTCCCGGGGGGGGCGCGGGAGACCCAGTACTTC
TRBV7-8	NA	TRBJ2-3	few	CASRPTQGITDTQYF	TGTGCCAGCAGACCGACTCAGGGGATCACAGATACGCAGTATTTT
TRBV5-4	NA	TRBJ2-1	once	CASNQGGVGGRYNEQFF	TGTGCCAGCAACCAAGGAGGTGTGGGGGGCCGGTACAATGAGCAGTTCTTC
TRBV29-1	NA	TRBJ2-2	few	CSVWEGASGELFF	TGCAGCGTTTGGGAGGGGGCCAGCGGGGAGCTGTTTTTT
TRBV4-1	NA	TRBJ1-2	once	CASSQGPPGGPDHYGYTF	TGCGCCAGCAGCCAAGGCCCCCCGGGGGGGCCCGACCACTATGGCTACACCTTC
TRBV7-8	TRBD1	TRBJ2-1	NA	CASSLAQRQGGNEQFF	TGTGCCAGCAGCTTAGCGCAGAGACAGGGCGGAAATGAGCAGTTCTTC
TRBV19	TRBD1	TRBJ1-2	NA	CASRPGTAYGYTF	TGTGCCAGTAGACCCGGGACAGCCTATGGCTACACCTTC
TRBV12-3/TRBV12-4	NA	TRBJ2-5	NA	CASSSRETQYF	TGTGCCAGCAGTTCGCGGGAGACCCAGTACTTC
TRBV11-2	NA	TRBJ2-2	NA	CASSWSYTGELFF	TGCGCCAGCAGCTGGAGTTACACCGGGGAGCTGTTTTTT
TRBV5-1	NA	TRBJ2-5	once	CASSWDHGQETQYF	TGCGCCAGCAGCTGGGACCACGGTCAAGAGACCCAGTACTTC
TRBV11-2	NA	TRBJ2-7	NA	CASSPQYEQYF	TGTGCCAGCAGCCCCCAGTACGAGCAGTACTTC
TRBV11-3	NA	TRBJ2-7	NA	CASSFAENYEQYF	TGTGCCAGCAGCTTCGCAGAAAACTACGAGCAGTACTTC
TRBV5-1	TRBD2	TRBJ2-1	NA	CASSGVLAGVQNEQFF	TGCGCCAGCAGCGGGGTACTAGCGGGGGTTCAGAATGAGCAGTTCTTC